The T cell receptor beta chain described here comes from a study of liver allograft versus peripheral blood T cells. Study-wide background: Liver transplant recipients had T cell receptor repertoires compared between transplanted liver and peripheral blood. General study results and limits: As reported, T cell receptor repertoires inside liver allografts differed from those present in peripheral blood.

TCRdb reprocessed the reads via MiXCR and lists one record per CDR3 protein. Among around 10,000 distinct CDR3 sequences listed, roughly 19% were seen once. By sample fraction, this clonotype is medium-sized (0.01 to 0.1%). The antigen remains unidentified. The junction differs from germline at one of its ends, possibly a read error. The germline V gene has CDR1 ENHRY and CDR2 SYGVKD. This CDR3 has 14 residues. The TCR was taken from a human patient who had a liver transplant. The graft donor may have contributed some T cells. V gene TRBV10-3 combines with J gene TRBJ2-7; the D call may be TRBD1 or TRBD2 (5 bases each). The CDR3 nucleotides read TGTGCCACCAAAAGCAGGGACGTCTCCGACGAGCAGTACTTC. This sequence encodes CATKSRDVSDEQYF.